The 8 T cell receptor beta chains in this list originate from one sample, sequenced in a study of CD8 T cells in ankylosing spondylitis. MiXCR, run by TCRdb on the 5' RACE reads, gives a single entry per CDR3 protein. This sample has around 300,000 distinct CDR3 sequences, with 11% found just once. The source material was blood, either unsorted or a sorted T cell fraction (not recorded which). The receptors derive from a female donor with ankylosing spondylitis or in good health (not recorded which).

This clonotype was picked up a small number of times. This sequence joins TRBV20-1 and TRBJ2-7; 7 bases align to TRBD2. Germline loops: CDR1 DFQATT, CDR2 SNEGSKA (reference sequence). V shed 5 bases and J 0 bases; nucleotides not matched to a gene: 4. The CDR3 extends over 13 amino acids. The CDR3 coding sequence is TGCAGTGCTCCAAGCGGGAACTCCTACGAGCAGTACTTC. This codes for CSAPSGNSYEQYF.

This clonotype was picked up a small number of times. The CDR3 region is CSARGGAATNEKLFF. The CDR3 coding sequence is TGCAGTGCTAGGGGGGGGGCTGCAACTAATGAAAAACTGTTTTTT. The V gene is TRBV20-1, the J gene TRBJ1-4; a possible D gene is TRBD1 (6 bases). V dropped 3 bases and J dropped 0 bases, with 11 bases sitting between them. From germline, CDR1 is DFQATT and CDR2 SNEGSKA (reference sequence). The CDR3 sequence is 15 residues long.

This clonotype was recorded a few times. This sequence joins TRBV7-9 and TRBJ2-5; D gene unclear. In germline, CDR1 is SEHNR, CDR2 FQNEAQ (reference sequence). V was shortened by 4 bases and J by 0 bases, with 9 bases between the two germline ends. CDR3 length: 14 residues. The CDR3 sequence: CASSSSMYQETQYF. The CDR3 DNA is TGTGCCAGCAGCTCCTCTATGTACCAAGAGACCCAGTACTTC.

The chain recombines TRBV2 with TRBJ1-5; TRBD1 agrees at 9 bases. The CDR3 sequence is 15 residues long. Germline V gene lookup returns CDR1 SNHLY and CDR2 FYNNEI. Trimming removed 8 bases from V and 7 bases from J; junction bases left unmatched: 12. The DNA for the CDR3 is TGTGCCAGCGCTCCGGGACAGGGTAGGGGCCAGCCCCAGCATTTT. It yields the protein CASAPGQGRGQPQHF.

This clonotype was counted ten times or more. The CDR3 region is CASSPGTGGDEQYF. In nucleotides, the CDR3 is TGCGCCAGCAGTCCAGGGACAGGGGGCGACGAGCAGTACTTC. The V and J genes are TRBV5-1 and TRBJ2-7; TRBD1 matches at 12 bases. Trimming at V came to 5 bases and at J to 5 bases, leaving 5 bases not matched to a gene. There are 14 residues in the CDR3. The germline CDR1 and CDR2 sequences are SGHRS and YFSETQ.

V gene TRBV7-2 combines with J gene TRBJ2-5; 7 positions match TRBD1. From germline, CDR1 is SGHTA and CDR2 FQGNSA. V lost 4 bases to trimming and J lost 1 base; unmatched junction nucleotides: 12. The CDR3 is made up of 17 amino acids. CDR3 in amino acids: CASSWDSSHRLQETQYF. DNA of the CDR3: TGTGCCAGCAGCTGGGACAGCTCTCACCGCCTCCAAGAGACCCAGTACTTC.

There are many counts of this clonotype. Written as DNA, the CDR3 is TGTGCCAGCAGCTTATTTGGGCAGTCAGATACGCAGTATTTT. It translates to CASSLFGQSDTQYF. This chain uses TRBV7-3 with TRBJ2-3; D not resolved. The CDR3 covers 14 residues. V lost 2 bases and J 4 bases, leaving 10 bases between the germline ends. Germline-derived CDR1 and CDR2 are SGHTA and FQGTGA.

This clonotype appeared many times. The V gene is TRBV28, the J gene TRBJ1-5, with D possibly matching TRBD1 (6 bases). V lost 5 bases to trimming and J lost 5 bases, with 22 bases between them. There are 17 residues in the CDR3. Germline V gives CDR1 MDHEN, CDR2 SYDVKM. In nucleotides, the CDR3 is TGTGCCAGCAGTCCCACACCAACTGGCAGGGGACATCAGCCCCAGCATTTT. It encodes CASSPTPTGRGHQPQHF.